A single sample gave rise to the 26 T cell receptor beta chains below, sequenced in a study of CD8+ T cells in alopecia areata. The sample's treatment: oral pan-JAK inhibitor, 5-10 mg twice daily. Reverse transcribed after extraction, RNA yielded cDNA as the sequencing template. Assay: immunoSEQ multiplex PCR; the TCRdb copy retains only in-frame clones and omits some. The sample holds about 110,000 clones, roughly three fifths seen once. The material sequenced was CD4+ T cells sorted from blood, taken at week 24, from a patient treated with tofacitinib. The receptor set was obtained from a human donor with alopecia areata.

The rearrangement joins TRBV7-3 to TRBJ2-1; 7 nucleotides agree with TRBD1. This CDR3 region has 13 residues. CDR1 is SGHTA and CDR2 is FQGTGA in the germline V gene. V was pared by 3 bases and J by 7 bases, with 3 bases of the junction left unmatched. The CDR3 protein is CASSFDRANEQFF. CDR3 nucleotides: TGTGCCAGCAGCTTCGACAGGGCAAATGAGCAGTTCTTC.

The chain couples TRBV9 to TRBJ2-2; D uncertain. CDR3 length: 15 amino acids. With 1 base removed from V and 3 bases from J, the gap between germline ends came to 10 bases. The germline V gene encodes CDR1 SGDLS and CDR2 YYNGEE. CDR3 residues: CASSVRVGHTGELFF. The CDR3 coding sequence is TGTGCCAGCAGCGTAAGGGTAGGACACACCGGGGAGCTGTTTTTT.

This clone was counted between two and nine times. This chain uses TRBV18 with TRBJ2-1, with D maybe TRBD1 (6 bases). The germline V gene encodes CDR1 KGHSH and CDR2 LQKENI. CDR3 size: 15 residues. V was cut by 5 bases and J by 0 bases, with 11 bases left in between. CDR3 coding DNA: TGTGCCAGCTCATCAACAGGGCTCTCCTACAATGAGCAGTTCTTC. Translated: CASSSTGLSYNEQFF.

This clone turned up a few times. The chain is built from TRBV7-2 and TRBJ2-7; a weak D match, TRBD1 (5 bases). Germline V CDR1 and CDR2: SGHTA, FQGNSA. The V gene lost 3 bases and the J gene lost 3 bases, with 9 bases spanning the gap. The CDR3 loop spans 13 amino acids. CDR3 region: CASSLSQGYEQYF. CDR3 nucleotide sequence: TGTGCCAGCAGCTTGTCCCAGGGCTACGAGCAGTACTTC.

CDR3 sequence: CASSRTLNTGELFF. CDR3 nucleotides: TGTGCCAGCAGTCGGACCCTGAACACCGGGGAGCTGTTTTTT. The chain has TRBV6-5 and TRBJ2-2; D is unresolved. The CDR3 totals 14 residues. Trimming stripped 5 bases from V and 1 base from J, with 8 bases between. Germline V gene lookup returns CDR1 MNHEY and CDR2 SVGAGI.

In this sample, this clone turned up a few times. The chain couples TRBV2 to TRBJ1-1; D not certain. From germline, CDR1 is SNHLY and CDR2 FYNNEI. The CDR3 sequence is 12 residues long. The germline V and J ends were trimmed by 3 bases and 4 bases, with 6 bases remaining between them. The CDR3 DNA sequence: TGTGCCAGCAGTGACGGTCTCACTGAAGCTTTCTTT. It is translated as CASSDGLTEAFF.

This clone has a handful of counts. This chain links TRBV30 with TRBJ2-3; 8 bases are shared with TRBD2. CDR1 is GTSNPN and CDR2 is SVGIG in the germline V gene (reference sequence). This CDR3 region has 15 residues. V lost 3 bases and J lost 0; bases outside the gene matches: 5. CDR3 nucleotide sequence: TGTGCCTGGAGGGCGGGAGGTCATAGCACAGATACGCAGTATTTT. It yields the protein CAWRAGGHSTDTQYF.

The chain's CDR3 is CASSPLSQRHLTDTQYF. The CDR3 nucleotides are TGCGCCAGCAGCCCCCTCAGTCAGCGCCACCTGACAGATACGCAGTATTTT. The V and J genes are TRBV4-1 and TRBJ2-3; D ambiguous. V lost 4 bases, J lost 3 bases, and 20 bases lay in between. The CDR3 length is 17 residues. Germline assignment: CDR1 MGHRA and CDR2 YSYEKL.

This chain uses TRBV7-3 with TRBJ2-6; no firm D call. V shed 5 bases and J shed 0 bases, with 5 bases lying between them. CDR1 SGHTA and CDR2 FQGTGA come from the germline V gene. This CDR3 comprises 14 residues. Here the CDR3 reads CASSISSGANVLTF. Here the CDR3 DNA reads TGTGCCAGCAGCATAAGCTCTGGGGCCAACGTCCTGACTTTC.

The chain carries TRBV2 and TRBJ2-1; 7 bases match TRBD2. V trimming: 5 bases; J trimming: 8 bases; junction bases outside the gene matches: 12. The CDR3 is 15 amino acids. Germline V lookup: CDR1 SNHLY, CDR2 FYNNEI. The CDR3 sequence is CASSPEAAGSHEQFF. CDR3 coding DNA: TGTGCCAGCAGTCCAGAGGCAGCGGGGAGTCATGAGCAGTTCTTC.

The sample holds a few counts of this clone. Written as DNA, the CDR3 is TGTGCCAGCAGTTTAGCAGGGGGCACAAGTTATGGCTACACCTTC. Translated: CASSLAGGTSYGYTF. This sequence joins TRBV27 and TRBJ1-2, with 8 bases matching TRBD1. The CDR3 contains 15 residues. Germline trimming cut 2 bases from V and 5 bases from J; bases unmatched to any gene: 7. Per the germline V gene, CDR1 is MNHEY and CDR2 is SMNVEV (reference sequence).

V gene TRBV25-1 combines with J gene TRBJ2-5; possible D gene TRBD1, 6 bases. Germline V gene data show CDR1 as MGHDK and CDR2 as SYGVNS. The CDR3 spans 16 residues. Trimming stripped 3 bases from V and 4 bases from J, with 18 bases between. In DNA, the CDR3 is TGTGCCAGCAGTGATTATTCTAGGCAGGGGAGAGAGACCCAGTACTTC. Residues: CASSDYSRQGRETQYF.

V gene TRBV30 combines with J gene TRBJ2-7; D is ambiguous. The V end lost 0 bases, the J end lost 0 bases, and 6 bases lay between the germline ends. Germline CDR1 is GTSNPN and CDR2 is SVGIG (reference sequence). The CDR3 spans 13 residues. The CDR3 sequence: CAWSVLGSYEQYF. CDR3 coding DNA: TGTGCCTGGAGTGTATTGGGCTCCTACGAGCAGTACTTC.

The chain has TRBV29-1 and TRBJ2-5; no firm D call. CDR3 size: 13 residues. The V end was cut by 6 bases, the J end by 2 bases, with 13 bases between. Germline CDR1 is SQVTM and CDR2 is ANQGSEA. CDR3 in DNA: TGCAGCGTGTCTTGGACCGTACAAGAGACCCAGTACTTC. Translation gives CSVSWTVQETQYF.

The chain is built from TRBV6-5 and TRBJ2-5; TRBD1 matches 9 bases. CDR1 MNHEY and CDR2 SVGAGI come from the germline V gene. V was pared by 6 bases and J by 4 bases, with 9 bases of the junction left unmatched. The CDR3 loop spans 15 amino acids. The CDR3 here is CASSRDRGIGETQYF. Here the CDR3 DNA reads TGTGCCAGCAGCCGTGACAGGGGGATAGGAGAGACCCAGTACTTC.

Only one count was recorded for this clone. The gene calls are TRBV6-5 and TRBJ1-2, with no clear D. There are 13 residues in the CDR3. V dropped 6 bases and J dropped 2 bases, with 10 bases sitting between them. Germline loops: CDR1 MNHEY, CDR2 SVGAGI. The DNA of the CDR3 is TGTGCCAGCAGACTAGACGCGAACTATGGCTACACCTTC. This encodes CASRLDANYGYTF.

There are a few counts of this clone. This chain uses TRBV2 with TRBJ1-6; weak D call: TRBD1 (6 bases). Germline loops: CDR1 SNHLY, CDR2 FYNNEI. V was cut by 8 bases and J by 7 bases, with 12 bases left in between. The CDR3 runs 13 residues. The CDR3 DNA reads TGTGCCAGCGAGGGGGTGATAAATTCACCCCTCCACTTT. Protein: CASEGVINSPLHF.

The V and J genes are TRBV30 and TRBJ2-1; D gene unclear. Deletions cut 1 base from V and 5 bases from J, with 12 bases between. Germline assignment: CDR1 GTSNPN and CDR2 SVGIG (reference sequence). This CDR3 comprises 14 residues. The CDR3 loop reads CAWSALALHNEQFF. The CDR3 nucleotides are TGTGCCTGGAGTGCATTGGCGCTCCACAATGAGCAGTTCTTC.

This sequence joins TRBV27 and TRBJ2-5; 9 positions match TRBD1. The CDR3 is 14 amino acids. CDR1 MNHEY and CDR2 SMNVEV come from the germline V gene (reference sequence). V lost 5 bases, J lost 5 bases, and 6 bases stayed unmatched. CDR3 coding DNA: TGTGCCAGCAGTCCCCGGGACAGGGTTGAGACCCAGTACTTC. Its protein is CASSPRDRVETQYF.

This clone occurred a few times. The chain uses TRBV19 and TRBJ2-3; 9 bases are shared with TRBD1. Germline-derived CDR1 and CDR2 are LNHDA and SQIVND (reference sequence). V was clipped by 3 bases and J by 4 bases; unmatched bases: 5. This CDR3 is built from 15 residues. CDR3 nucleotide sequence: TGTGCCAGTAGTATCCGGGACAGGGAACCAGATACGCAGTATTTT. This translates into CASSIRDREPDTQYF.

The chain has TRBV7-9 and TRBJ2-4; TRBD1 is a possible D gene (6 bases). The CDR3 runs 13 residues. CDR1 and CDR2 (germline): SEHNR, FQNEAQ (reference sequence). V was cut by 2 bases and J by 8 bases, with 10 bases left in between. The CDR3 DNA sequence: TGTGCCAGCAGCTTACAGGGGCAGGACATTCAGTACTTC. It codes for CASSLQGQDIQYF. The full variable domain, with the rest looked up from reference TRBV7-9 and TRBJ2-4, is DTGVSQNPRHKITKRGQNVTFRCDPISEHNRLYWYRQTLGQGPEFLTYFQNEAQLEKSRLLSDRFSAERPKGSFSTLEIQRTEQGDSAMYLCASSLQGQDIQYFGAGTRLSVL.

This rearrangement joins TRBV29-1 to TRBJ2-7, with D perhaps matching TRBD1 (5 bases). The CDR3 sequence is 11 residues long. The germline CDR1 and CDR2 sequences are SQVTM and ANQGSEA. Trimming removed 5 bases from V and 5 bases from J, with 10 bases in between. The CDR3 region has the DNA TGCAGCGTTCAGCAGGGTAACGAGCAGTACTTC. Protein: CSVQQGNEQYF.

The CDR3 DNA follows: TGTGCCTGGAGTCCCGGGACAGGATTCACCGGGGAGCTGTTTTTT. This translates into CAWSPGTGFTGELFF. The chain is built from TRBV30 and TRBJ2-2; 8 bases align to TRBD1. Germline assignment: CDR1 GTSNPN and CDR2 SVGIG (reference sequence). The CDR3 sequence is 15 residues long. Germline trimming cut 2 bases from V and 4 bases from J; bases unmatched to any gene: 6.

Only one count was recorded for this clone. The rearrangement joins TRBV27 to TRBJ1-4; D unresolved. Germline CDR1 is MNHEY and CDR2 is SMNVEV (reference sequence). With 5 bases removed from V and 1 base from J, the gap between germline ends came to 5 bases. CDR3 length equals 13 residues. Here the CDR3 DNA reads TGTGCCAGCAGTGACGGAACTAATGAAAAACTGTTTTTT. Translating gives CASSDGTNEKLFF.

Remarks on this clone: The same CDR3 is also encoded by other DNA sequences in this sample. CDR3 in amino acids: CASSLGTGSYEQYF. The CDR3 DNA reads as TGTGCCAGCAGCTTAGGGACAGGCTCCTACGAGCAGTACTTC. The V and J genes are TRBV7-2 and TRBJ2-7; TRBD1 agrees at 7 bases. CDR3 length: 14 residues. Germline-derived CDR1 and CDR2 are SGHTA and FQGNSA. V lost 1 base to trimming and J lost 0 bases; unmatched junction nucleotides: 0.

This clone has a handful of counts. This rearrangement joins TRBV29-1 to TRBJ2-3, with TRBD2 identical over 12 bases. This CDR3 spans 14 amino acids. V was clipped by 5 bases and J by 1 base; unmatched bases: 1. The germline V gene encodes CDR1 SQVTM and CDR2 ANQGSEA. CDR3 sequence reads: CSVRTSGGTDTQYF. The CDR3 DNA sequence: TGCAGCGTTCGGACTAGCGGGGGCACAGATACGCAGTATTTT.